These 13 T cell receptor beta chains came from one sample sequenced in a study of human T cells and chemical hapten exposure. Regarding time point: pre-sensitization, week 0. Treatment in this sample: therapeutic diphenylcyclopropenone sensitization with weekly scalp DPC. TCRdb recomputed calls from the RACE reads with MiXCR, one row per CDR3 protein. This sample has about 380,000 distinct CDR3 sequences, with 5.1% found just once. This material consisted of whole blood, taken in connection with sensitization to the hapten diphenylcyclopropenone (DPC). The receptors were sampled from a woman between 50 and 59 years old with alopecia areata. Some clones in this sample may be carry-over from other donors' samples.

This clonotype appeared a few times. The chain employs TRBV3-1 and TRBJ2-1; 14 bases line up with TRBD2. The trim removed 4 bases at V and 6 bases at J, leaving 5 bases unmatched. Germline CDR1 is LGHDT and CDR2 is YNNKEL (reference sequence). This CDR3 is 16 amino acids long. For the CDR3, the DNA is TGTGCCAGCAGCCCAACGACTAGCGGGAGGGTCAATGAGCAGTTCTTC. Its protein is CASSPTTSGRVNEQFF.

This clonotype was seen a few times. This rearrangement joins TRBV4-2 to TRBJ2-5; D might be TRBD2 (5 bases). Germline CDR1 is LGHNA and CDR2 is YNFKEQ. This CDR3 region has 14 residues. V lost 3 bases and J lost 2, with 10 bases in between. The CDR3 nucleotides are TGTGCCAGCAGCCATTCTAGCCCTCAAGAGACCCAGTACTTC. Amino acids: CASSHSSPQETQYF.

This clonotype has ten or more counts. The chain recombines TRBV29-1 with TRBJ1-4, with D tentatively TRBD1 (6 bases). Germline assignment: CDR1 SQVTM and CDR2 ANQGSEA. V was clipped by 7 bases and J by 6 bases, with 18 bases between them. The CDR3 runs 14 residues. The CDR3 spells CSARKGGPYEKLFF. The CDR3 nucleotides are TGCAGCGCAAGGAAGGGGGGCCCTTATGAAAAACTGTTTTTT.

This clonotype was counted at least ten times. This chain links TRBV6-1 with TRBJ1-5, with 9 bases identical to TRBD1. CDR1 and CDR2 (germline): MNHNS, SASEGT. Losses at the gene ends were 3 bases for V and 0 bases for J; bases not matched to a gene: 3. The CDR3 has 16 amino acids. CDR3 protein: CASSEGTGYSNQPQHF. The CDR3 region has the DNA TGTGCCAGCAGTGAGGGGACAGGGTATAGCAATCAGCCCCAGCATTTT.

This clonotype was seen at least ten times. The rearrangement uses TRBV5-6 and TRBJ2-3; 11 bases match TRBD2. Germline CDR1 SGHDT, CDR2 YYEEEE. This CDR3 comprises 16 residues. The ends lost 0 bases at V and 4 bases at J; junction bases unmatched: 4. CDR3 protein: CASSLELAGVPDTQYF. The CDR3 DNA sequence: TGTGCCAGCAGCTTGGAACTAGCGGGAGTCCCAGATACGCAGTATTTT. Combining the CDR3 with reference TRBV5-6 and TRBJ2-3 gives the whole variable domain DAGVTQSPTHLIKTRGQQVTLRCSPKSGHDTVSWYQQALGQGPQFIFQYYEEEERQRGNFPDRFSGHQFPNYSSELNVNALLLGDSALYLCASSLELAGVPDTQYFGPGTRLTVL.

This clonotype was found many times. The chain joins TRBV5-4 to TRBJ2-5; D possibly corresponds to TRBD1 (5 bases). The CDR3 has 14 amino acids. With 2 bases removed from V and 7 bases from J, the gap between germline ends came to 15 bases. Germline V gene sequence: CDR1 SGHNT, CDR2 YYREEE (reference sequence). The CDR3 reads CASSLAGLEGTQYF. The CDR3 DNA reads as TGTGCCAGCAGCTTAGCAGGGTTAGAAGGGACCCAGTACTTC.

At least ten counts were recorded for this clonotype. V and J are TRBV6-2 or TRBV6-3 and TRBJ2-2, with 14 bases lining up with TRBD2. Germline V lookup: CDR1 MNHEY, CDR2 SVGEGT. The CDR3 contains 17 residues. After removal of 5 bases from V and 5 bases from J, the junction contained 7 bases not matched to a gene. CDR3 in amino acids: CASSRGLAGARTGELFF. CDR3 bases: TGTGCCAGCAGTCGGGGACTAGCGGGAGCTCGGACCGGGGAGCTGTTTTTT.

V usage is TRBV6-1 and J usage is TRBJ1-1, with a weak D call TRBD1 (5 bases). Trimming left V 3 bases short and J 1 base short, with 6 bases between. Germline CDR1 is MNHNS and CDR2 is SASEGT. This CDR3 region has 13 residues. This CDR3 reads CASSDGGNTEAFF. CDR3 coding DNA: TGTGCCAGCAGTGACGGGGGGAACACTGAAGCTTTCTTT.

In its sample, this clonotype was seen many times. V gene TRBV5-1 combines with J gene TRBJ2-3; 10 nucleotides agree with TRBD2. The CDR3 covers 19 residues. Trimming removed 3 bases from V and 0 bases from J; junction bases left unmatched: 13. In germline, CDR1 is SGHRS, CDR2 YFSETQ. CDR3 nucleotides: TGCGCCAGCAGCTCCGTGGCTAGCGGGGGTGCCGCTAGCACAGATACGCAGTATTTT. Translated: CASSSVASGGAASTDTQYF.

In regard to this clonotype: A much larger clone is a single base away; this may be a read error. The rearrangement links TRBV29-1 to TRBJ2-4, with 8 bases matching TRBD1. Germline CDR1 is SQVTM and CDR2 is ANQGSEA. The CDR3 length is 15 residues. The CDR3 here is CSVVTPGQVKIIQYF. CDR3 nucleotide sequence: TGCAGCGTTGTGACTCCGGGACAGGTGAAAATCATTCAGTACTTC.

The V call is TRBV20-1, the J call TRBJ2-7, with a tentative D call TRBD1 (7 bases). Per germline, CDR1 DFQATT and CDR2 SNEGSKA (reference sequence). V dropped 5 bases and J dropped 1 base, with 15 bases sitting between them. This CDR3 contains 14 residues. The CDR3 region is CSARGTDRSYEQYF. The CDR3 region has the DNA TGCAGTGCTCGGGGGACAGATCGATCCTACGAGCAGTACTTC.

This clonotype was seen many times. The chain is built from TRBV12-3 or TRBV12-4 and TRBJ2-7, with TRBD2 matching 8 bases. With 3 bases clipped from V and 3 bases from J, the junction kept 7 bases outside the gene matches. This CDR3 comprises 15 residues. The CDR3 reads CASSFGGGLNYEQYF. In DNA, the CDR3 is TGTGCCAGCAGTTTCGGGGGGGGACTCAACTACGAGCAGTACTTC.

This clonotype was observed many times. J is TRBJ2-7 and V is TRBV12-3 or TRBV12-4, with 12 bases aligning to TRBD2. The CDR3 totals 15 residues. V was pared by 4 bases and J by 4 bases, with 5 bases of the junction left unmatched. The CDR3 bases are TGTGCCAGCAGTTCTGGGACTAGCGGGCTTTACGAGCAGTACTTC. It encodes CASSSGTSGLYEQYF.